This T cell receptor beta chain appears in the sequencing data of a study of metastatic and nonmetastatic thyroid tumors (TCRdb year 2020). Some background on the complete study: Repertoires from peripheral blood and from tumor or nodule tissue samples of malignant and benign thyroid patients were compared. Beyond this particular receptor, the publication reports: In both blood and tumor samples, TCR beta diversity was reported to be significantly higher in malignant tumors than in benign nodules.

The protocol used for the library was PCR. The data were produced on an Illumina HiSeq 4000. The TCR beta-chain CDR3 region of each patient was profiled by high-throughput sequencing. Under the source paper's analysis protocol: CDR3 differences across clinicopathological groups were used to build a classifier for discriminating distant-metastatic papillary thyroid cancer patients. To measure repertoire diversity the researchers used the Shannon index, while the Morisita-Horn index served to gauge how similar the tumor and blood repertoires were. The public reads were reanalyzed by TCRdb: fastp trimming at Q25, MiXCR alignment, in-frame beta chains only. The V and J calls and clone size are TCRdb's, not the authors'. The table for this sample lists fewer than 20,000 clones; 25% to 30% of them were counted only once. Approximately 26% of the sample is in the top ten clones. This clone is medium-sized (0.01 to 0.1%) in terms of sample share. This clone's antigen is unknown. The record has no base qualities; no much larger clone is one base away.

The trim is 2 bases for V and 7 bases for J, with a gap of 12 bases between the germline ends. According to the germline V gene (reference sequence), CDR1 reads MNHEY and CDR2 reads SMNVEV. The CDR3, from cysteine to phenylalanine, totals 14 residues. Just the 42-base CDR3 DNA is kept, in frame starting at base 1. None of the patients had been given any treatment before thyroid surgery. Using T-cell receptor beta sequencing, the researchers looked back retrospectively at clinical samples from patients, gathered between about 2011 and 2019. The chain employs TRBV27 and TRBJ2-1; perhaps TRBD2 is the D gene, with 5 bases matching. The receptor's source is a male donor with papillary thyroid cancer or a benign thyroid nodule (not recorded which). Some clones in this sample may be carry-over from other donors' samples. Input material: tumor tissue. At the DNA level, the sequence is TGTGCCAGCAGTTTAGCGGGCGTGGGGAATGAGCAGTTCTTC. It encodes CASSLAGVGNEQFF.